This T cell receptor (beta chain) was identified in a study of CD8+ T cells in alopecia areata. Overall study context: The percentage of affected scalp area served as the score of severity for treated patients.

Germline CDR1 and CDR2: SQVTM and ANQGSEA. V was pared by 4 bases and J by 4 bases, with 8 bases between. The CDR3 runs to 11 residues. Remarks on this clone: The sample holds other DNA sequences that translate to the same CDR3.

Reverse transcription of extracted RNA yielded cDNA, which provided the sequencing template. The data were produced by immunoSEQ multiplex PCR, yet TCRdb's version contains in-frame clones alone and is incomplete. Of about 210,000 clones listed, 50% to 70% are singletons. Treatment indicated: oral pan-JAK inhibitor, 5-10 mg twice daily. The specimen comprised CD4+ T cells sorted from blood, sampled at week 4, from a patient treated with tofacitinib. The sequence was collected from a human donor with alopecia areata. This rearrangement joins TRBV29-1 to TRBJ2-7; possibly TRBD2 for D (6 bases). DNA for the CDR3: TGCAGCGTTGGGGGGAGGTACGAGCAGTACTTC. Encoded protein: CSVGGRYEQYF.